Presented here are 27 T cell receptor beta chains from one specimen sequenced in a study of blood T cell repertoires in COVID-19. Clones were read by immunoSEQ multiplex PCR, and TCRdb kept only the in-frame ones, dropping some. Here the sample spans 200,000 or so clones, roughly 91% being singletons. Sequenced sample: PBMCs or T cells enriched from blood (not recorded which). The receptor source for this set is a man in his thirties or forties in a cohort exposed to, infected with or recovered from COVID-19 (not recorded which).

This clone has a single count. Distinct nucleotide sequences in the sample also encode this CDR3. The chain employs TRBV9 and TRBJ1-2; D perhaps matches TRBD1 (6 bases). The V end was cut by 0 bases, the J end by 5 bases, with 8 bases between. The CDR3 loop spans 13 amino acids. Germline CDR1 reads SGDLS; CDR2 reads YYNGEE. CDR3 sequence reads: CASSVGQGYGYTF. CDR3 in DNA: TGTGCCAGCAGCGTAGGCCAGGGGTATGGCTACACCTTC.

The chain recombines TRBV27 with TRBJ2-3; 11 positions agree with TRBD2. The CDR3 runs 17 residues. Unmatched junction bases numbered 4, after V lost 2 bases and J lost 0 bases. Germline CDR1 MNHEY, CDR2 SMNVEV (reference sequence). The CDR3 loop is CASSLRLAGPSTDTQYF. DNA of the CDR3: TGTGCCAGCAGTTTAAGACTAGCGGGACCAAGCACAGATACGCAGTATTTT.

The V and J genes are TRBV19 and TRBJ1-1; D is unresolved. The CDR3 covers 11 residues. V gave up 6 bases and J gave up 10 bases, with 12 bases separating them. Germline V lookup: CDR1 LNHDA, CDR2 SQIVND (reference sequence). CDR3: CASRDFQVAFF. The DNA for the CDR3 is TGTGCCAGTAGGGACTTTCAGGTAGCTTTCTTT.

The CDR3 loop reads CASRPSLAADTQYF. The DNA of the CDR3 is TGTGCCAGCAGACCTAGTCTTGCTGCAGATACGCAGTATTTT. The chain uses TRBV2 and TRBJ2-3; no firm D call. This CDR3 is 14 amino acids long. Germline values: CDR1 SNHLY, CDR2 FYNNEI. The V gene lost 6 bases and the J gene lost 4 bases, with 14 bases spanning the gap. The complete variable domain, with remaining parts taken from reference TRBV2 and TRBJ2-3, reads EPEVTQTPSHQVTQMGQEVILRCVPISNHLYFYWYRQILGQKVEFLVSFYNNEISEKSEIFDDQFSVERPDGSNFTLKIRSTKLEDSAMYFCASRPSLAADTQYFGPGTRLTVL.

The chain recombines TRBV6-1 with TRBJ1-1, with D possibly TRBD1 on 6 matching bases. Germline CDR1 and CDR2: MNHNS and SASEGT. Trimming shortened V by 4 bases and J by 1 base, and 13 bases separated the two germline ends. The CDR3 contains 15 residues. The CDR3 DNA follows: TGTGCCAGCAGTGTGACAGGAGCAGGGAACACTGAAGCTTTCTTT. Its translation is CASSVTGAGNTEAFF.

This chain's CDR3 is CASSWMSGNTQYF. The CDR3 DNA sequence: TGTGCCAGCAGTTGGATGTCGGGGAATACGCAGTATTTT. The chain has TRBV28 and TRBJ2-3; TRBD2 might be the D (5 bases). Germline-derived CDR1 and CDR2 are MDHEN and SYDVKM. The CDR3 runs 13 residues. V gave up 4 bases and J gave up 7 bases, with 12 bases separating them.

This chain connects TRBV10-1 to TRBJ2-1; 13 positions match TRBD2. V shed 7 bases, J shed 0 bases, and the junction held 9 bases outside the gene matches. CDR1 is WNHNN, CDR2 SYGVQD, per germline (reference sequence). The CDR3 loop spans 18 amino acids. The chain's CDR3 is CASTRGLAGPPSYNEQFF. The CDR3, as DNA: TGCGCCAGCACGAGGGGACTAGCGGGGCCTCCCTCCTACAATGAGCAGTTCTTC.

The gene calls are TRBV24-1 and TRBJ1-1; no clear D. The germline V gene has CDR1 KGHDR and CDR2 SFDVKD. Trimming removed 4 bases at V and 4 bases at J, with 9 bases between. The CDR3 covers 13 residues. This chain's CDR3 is CATSDPFSTEAFF. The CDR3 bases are TGTGCCACCAGTGACCCCTTTAGCACTGAAGCTTTCTTT.

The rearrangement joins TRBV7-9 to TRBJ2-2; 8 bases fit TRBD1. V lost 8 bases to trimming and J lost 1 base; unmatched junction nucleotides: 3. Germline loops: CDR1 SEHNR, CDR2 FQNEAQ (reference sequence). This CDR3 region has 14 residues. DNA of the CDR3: TGTGCCAGCGGAGGGACAGGGAACACCGGGGAGCTGTTTTTT. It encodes CASGGTGNTGELFF.

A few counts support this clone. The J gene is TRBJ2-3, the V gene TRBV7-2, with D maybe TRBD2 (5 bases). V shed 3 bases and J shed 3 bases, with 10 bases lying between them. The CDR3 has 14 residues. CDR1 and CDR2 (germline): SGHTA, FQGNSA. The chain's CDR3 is CASSLSGVTDTQYF. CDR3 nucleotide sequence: TGTGCCAGCAGCTTGTCCGGGGTGACAGATACGCAGTATTTT. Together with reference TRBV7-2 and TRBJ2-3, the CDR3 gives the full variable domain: GAGVSQSPSNKVTEKGKDVELRCDPISGHTALYWYRQSLGQGLEFLIYFQGNSAPDKSGLPSDRFSAERTGGSVSTLTIQRTQQEDSAVYLCASSLSGVTDTQYFGPGTRLTVL.

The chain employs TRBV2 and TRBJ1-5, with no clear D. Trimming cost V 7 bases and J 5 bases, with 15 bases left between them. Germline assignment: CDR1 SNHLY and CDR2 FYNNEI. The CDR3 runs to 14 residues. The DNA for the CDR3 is TGTGCCAGCACCGGAGTGGCGACGGATCAGCCCCAGCATTTT. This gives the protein CASTGVATDQPQHF.

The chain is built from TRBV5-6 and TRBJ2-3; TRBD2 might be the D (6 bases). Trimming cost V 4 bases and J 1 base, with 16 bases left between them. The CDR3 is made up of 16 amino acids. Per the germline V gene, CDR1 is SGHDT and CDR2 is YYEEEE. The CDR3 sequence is CASSHTGTYGTDTQYF. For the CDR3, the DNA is TGTGCCAGCAGCCACACCGGGACTTACGGCACAGATACGCAGTATTTT.

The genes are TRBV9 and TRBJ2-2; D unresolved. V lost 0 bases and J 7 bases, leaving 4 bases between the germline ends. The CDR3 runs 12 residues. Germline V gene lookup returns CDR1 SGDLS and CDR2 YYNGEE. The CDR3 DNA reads TGTGCCAGCAGCGTAGTTTACGGGGAGCTGTTTTTT. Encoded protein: CASSVVYGELFF.

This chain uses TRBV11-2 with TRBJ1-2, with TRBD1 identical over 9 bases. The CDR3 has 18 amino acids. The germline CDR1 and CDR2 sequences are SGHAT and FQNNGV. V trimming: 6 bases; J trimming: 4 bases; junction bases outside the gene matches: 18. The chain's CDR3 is CASRRTGTGRQNGYGYTF. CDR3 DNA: TGTGCCAGCAGACGTACCGGGACAGGGCGTCAAAATGGCTATGGCTACACCTTC.

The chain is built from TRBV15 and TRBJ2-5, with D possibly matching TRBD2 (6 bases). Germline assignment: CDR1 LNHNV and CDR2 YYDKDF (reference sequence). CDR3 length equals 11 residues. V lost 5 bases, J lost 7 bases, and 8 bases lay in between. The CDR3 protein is CATSEAGTQYF. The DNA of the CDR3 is TGTGCCACCAGCGAAGCGGGGACCCAGTACTTC.

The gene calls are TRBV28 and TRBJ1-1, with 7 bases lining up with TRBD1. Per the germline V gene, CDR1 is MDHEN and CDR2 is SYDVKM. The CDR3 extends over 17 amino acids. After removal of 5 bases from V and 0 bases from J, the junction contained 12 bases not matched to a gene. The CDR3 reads CASSRLGQDEMNTEAFF. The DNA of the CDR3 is TGTGCCAGCAGTAGGCTAGGACAGGATGAGATGAACACTGAAGCTTTCTTT.

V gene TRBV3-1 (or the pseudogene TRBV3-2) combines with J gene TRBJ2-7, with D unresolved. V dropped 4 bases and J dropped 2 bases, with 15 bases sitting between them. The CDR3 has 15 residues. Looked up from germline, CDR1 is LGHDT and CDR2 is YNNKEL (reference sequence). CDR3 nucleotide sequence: TGTGCCAGCAGCCCCTTAGGTAGCAGCGCCTACGAGCAGTACTTC. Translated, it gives CASSPLGSSAYEQYF.

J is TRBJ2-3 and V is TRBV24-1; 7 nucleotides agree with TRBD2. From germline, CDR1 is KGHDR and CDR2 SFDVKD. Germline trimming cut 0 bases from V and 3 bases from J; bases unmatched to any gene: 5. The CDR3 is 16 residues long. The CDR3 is CATSDLKGGRTDTQYF. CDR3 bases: TGTGCCACCAGTGATTTGAAGGGAGGGAGGACAGATACGCAGTATTTT.

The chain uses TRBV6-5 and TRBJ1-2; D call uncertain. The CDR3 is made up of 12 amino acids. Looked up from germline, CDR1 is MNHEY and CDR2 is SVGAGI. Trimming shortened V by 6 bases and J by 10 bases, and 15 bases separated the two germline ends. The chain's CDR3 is CASRNTRSPYTF. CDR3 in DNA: TGTGCCAGCAGAAACACCCGTTCACCCTACACCTTC.

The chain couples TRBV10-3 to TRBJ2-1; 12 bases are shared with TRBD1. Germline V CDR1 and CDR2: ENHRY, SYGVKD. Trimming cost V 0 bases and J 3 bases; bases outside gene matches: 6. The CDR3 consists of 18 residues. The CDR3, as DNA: TGTGCCATCAGTGAGTCATCCGGGACAGGGGGCCTCTACAATGAGCAGTTCTTC. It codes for CAISESSGTGGLYNEQFF.

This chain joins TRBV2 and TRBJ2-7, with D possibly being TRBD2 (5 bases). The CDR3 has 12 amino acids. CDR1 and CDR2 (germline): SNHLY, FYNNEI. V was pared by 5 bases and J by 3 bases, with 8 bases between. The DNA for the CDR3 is TGTGCCAGCAGTTTCGAGGGCTACGAGCAGTACTTC. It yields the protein CASSFEGYEQYF. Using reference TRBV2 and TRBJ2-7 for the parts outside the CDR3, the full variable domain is EPEVTQTPSHQVTQMGQEVILRCVPISNHLYFYWYRQILGQKVEFLVSFYNNEISEKSEIFDDQFSVERPDGSNFTLKIRSTKLEDSAMYFCASSFEGYEQYFGPGTRLTVT.

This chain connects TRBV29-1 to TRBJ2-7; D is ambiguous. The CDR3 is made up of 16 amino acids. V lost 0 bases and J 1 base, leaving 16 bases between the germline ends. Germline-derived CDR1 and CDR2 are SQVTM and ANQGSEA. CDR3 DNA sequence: TGCAGCGTTGAAGAGTGGGTTGAGACATCGTCCTACGAGCAGTACTTC. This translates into CSVEEWVETSSYEQYF.

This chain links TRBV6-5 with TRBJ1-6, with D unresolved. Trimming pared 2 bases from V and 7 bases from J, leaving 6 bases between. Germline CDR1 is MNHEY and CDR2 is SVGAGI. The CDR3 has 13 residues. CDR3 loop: CASSYELNSPLHF. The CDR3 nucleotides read TGTGCCAGCAGTTACGAGTTGAATTCACCCCTCCACTTT.

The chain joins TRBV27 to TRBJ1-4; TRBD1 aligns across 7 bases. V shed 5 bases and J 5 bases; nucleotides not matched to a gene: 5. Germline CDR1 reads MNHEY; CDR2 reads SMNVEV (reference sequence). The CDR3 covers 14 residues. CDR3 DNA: TGTGCCAGCAGTACCGGGACAGCAAATGAAAAACTGTTTTTT. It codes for CASSTGTANEKLFF.

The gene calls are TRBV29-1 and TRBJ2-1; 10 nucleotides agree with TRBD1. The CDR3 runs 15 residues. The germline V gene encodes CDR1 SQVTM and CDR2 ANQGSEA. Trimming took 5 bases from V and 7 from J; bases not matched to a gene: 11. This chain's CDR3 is CSVLHPGQGVNEQFF. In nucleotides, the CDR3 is TGCAGCGTTCTTCACCCAGGACAGGGGGTGAATGAGCAGTTCTTC.

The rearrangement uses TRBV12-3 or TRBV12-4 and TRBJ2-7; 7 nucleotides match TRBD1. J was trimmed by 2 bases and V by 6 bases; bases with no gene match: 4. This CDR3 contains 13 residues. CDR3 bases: TGTGCCAGCAGCCCCCAGGGGGCCTACGAGCAGTACTTC. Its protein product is CASSPQGAYEQYF.

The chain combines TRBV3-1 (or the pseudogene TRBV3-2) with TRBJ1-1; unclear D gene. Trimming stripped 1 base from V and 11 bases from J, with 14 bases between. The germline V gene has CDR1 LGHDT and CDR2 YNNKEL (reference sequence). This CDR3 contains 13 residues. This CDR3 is CASSQARRAQAFF. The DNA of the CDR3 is TGTGCCAGCAGCCAAGCGAGGCGGGCGCAGGCTTTCTTT.